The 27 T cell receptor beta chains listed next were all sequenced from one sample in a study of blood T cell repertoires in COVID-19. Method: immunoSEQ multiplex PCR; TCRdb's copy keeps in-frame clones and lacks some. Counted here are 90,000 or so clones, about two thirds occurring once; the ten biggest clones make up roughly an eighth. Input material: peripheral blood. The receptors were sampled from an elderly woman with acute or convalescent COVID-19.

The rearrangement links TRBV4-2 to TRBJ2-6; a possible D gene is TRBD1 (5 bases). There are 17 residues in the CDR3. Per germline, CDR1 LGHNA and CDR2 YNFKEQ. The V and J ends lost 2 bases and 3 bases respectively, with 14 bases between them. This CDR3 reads CASSQSTSGNGANVLTF. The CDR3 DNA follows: TGTGCCAGCAGCCAATCGACTTCAGGGAATGGGGCCAACGTCCTGACTTTC.

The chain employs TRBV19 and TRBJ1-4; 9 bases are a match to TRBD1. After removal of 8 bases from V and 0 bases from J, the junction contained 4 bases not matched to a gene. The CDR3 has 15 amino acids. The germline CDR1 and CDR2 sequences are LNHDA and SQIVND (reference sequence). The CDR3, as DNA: TGTGCCAGTCAGGACAGGGGAACAACTAATGAAAAACTGTTTTTT. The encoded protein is CASQDRGTTNEKLFF.

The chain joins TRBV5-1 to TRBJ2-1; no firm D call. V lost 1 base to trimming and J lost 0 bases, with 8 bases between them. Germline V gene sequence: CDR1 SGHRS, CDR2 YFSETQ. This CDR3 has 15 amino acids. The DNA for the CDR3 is TGCGCCAGCAGCTTGACAGTAAGCTCCTACAATGAGCAGTTCTTC. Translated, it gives CASSLTVSSYNEQFF.

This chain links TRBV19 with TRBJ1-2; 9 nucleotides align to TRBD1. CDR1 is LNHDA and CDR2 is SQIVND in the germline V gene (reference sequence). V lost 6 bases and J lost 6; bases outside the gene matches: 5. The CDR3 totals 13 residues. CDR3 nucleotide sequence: TGTGCCAGTAGATCACAGGGGGCTGATGGCTACACCTTC. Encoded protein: CASRSQGADGYTF.

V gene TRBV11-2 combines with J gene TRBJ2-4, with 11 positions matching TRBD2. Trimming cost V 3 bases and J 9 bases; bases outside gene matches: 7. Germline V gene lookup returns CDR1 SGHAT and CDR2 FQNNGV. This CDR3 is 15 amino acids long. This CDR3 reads CASSFLTSGESIQYF. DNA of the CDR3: TGTGCCAGCAGCTTCCTGACTAGCGGGGAAAGCATTCAGTACTTC.

The CDR3 region is CASSQDVPASGGSYNEQFF. DNA of the CDR3: TGTGCCAGCAGCCAAGATGTCCCGGCTAGCGGGGGCTCCTACAATGAGCAGTTCTTC. The chain links TRBV14 to TRBJ2-1, with 10 bases lining up with TRBD2. The trim removed 0 bases at V and 0 bases at J, leaving 8 bases unmatched. Germline CDR1 and CDR2: SGHDN and FVKESK. The CDR3 extends over 19 amino acids.

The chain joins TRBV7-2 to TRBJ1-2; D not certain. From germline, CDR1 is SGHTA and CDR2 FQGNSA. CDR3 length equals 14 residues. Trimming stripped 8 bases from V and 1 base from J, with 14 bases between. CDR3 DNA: TGTGCCAGCTCACAACAGCTCAATAACTATGGCTACACCTTC. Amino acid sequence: CASSQQLNNYGYTF.

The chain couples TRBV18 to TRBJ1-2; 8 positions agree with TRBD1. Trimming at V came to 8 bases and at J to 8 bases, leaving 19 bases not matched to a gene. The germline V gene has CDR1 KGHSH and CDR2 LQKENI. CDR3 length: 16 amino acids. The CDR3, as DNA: TGTGCCAGCCTACCGGACAGGGAACGGTCCCGGGAAGGCTACACCTTC. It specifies CASLPDRERSREGYTF.

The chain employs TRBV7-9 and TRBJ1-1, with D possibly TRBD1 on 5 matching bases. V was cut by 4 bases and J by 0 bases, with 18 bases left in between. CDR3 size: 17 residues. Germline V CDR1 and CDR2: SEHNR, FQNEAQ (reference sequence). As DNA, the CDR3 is TGTGCCAGCAGCTCCTCGGGGGACCCGGCCTTGAACACTGAAGCTTTCTTT. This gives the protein CASSSSGDPALNTEAFF.

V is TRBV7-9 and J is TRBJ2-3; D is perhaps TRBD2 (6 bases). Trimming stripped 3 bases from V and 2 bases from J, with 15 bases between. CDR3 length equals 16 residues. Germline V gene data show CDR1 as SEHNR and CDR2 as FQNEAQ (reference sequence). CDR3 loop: CASSFGTSGLTDTQYF. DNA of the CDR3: TGTGCCAGCAGCTTTGGGACTTCCGGTCTCACAGATACGCAGTATTTT.

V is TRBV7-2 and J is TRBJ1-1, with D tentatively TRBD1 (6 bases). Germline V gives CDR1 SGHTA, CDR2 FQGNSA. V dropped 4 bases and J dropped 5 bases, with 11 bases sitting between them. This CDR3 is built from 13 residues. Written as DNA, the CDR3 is TGTGCCAGCAGCTCATTTACAGGGACTGAAGCTTTCTTT. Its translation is CASSSFTGTEAFF.

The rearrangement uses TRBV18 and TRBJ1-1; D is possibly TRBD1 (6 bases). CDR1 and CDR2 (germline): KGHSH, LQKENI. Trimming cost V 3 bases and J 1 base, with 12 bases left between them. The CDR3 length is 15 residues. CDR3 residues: CASSPLGGRNTEAFF. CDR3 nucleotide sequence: TGTGCCAGCTCACCTCTCGGGGGGCGGAACACTGAAGCTTTCTTT.

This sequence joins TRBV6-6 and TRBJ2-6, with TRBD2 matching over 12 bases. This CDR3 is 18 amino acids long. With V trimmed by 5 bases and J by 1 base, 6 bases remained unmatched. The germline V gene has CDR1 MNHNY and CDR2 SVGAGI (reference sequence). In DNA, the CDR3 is TGTGCCAGCAGTCTTGGACTAGCGGGGTCATCTGGGGCCAACGTCCTGACTTTC. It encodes CASSLGLAGSSGANVLTF.

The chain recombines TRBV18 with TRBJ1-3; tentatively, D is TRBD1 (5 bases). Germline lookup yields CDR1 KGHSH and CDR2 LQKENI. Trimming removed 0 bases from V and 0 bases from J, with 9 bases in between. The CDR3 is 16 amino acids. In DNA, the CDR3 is TGTGCCAGCTCACCACCAGGGGCCCTCTCTGGAAACACCATATATTTT. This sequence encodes CASSPPGALSGNTIYF.

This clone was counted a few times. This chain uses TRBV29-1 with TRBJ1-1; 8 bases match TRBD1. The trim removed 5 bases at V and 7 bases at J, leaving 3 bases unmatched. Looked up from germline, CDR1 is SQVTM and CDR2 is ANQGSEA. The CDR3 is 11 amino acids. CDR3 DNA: TGCAGCGTTCGTACAGGGGGTGAAGCTTTCTTT. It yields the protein CSVRTGGEAFF.

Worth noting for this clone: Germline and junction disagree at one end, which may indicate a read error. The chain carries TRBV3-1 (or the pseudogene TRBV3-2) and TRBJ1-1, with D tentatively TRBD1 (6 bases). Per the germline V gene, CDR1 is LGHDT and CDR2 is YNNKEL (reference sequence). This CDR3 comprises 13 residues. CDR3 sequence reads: CASSQVGARLGVF. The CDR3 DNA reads TGTGCCAGCAGCCAAGTGGGGGCCAGGTTGGGTGTCTTT.

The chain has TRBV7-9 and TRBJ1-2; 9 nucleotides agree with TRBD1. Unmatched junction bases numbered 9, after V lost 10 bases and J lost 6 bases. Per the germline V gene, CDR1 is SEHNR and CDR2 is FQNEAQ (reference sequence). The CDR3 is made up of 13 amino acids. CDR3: CAIDRGSINGYTF. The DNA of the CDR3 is TGTGCCATCGACAGGGGGTCTATCAATGGCTACACCTTC.

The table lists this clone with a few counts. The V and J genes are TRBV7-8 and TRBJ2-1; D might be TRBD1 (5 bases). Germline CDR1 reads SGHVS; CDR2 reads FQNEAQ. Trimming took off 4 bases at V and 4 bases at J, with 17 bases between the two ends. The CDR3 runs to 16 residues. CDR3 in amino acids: CASSSRRSGPYNEQFF. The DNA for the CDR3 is TGTGCCAGCAGCTCGCGAAGGTCAGGGCCTTACAATGAGCAGTTCTTC.

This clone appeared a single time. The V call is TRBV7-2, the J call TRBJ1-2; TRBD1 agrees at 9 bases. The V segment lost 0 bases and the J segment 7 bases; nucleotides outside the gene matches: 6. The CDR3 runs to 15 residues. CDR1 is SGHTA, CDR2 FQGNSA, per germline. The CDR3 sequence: CASSLAPGQGTGYTF. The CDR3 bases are TGTGCCAGCAGCTTAGCCCCGGGACAGGGTACTGGCTACACCTTC.

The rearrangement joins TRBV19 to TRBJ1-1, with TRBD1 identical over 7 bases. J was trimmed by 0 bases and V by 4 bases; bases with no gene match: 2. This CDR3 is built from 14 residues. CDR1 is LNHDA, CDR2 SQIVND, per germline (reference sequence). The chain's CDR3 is CASSTGQLNTEAFF. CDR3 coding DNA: TGTGCCAGTAGTACGGGACAGCTGAACACTGAAGCTTTCTTT.

Here the CDR3 reads CASSLGTAYGYTF. Written as DNA, the CDR3 is TGTGCCAGCAGCTTAGGGACAGCCTATGGCTACACCTTC. V and J are TRBV7-8 and TRBJ1-2, with D perhaps matching TRBD1 (6 bases). V shed 1 base and J shed 4 bases, with 7 bases lying between them. This CDR3 has 13 amino acids. Germline CDR1 SGHVS, CDR2 FQNEAQ. Full variable domain (outside the CDR3, taken from reference TRBV7-8 and TRBJ1-2): GAGVSQSPRYKVAKRGQDVALRCDPISGHVSLFWYQQALGQGPEFLTYFQNEAQLDKSGLPSDRFFAERPEGSVSTLKIQRTQQEDSAVYLCASSLGTAYGYTFGSGTRLTVV.

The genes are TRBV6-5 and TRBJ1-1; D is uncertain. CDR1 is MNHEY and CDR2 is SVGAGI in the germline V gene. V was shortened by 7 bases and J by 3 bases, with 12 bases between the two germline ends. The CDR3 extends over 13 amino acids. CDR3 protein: CASKRVGDTEAFF. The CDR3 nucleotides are TGTGCCAGCAAAAGGGTCGGGGACACTGAAGCTTTCTTT.

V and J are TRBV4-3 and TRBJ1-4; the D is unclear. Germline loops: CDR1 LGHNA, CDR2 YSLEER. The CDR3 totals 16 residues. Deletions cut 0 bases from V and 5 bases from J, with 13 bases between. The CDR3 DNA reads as TGCGCCAGCAGCCAAGATATGAGGGAAACAAATGAAAAACTGTTTTTT. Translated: CASSQDMRETNEKLFF.

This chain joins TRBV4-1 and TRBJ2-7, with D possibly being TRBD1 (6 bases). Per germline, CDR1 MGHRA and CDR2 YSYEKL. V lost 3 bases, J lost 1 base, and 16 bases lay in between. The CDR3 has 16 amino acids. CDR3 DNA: TGCGCCAGCAGCCAGATTCCGACAGGTTTGTCCTACGAGCAGTACTTC. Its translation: CASSQIPTGLSYEQYF.

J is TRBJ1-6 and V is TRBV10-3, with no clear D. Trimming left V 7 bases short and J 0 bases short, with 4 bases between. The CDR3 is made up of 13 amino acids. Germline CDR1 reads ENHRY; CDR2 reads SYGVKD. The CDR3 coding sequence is TGTGCCATCACCGGCTCCTATAATTCACCCCTCCACTTT. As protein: CAITGSYNSPLHF.

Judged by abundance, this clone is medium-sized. The CDR3: CASSQDRNTEAFF. CDR3 bases: TGCGCCAGCAGCCAAGACAGGAACACTGAAGCTTTCTTT. The V and J genes are TRBV4-3 and TRBJ1-1, with D uncertain. This CDR3 is 13 amino acids long. CDR1 is LGHNA, CDR2 YSLEER, per germline. The V end was cut by 0 bases, the J end by 1 base, with 3 bases between.

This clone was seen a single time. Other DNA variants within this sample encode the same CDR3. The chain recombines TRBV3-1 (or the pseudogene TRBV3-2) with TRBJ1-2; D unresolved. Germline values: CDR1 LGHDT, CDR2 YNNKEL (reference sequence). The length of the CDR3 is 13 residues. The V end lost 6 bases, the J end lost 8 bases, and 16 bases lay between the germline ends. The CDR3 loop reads CASSPRLPGGYTF. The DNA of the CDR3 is TGTGCCAGCAGTCCTCGTCTCCCAGGAGGCTACACCTTC.